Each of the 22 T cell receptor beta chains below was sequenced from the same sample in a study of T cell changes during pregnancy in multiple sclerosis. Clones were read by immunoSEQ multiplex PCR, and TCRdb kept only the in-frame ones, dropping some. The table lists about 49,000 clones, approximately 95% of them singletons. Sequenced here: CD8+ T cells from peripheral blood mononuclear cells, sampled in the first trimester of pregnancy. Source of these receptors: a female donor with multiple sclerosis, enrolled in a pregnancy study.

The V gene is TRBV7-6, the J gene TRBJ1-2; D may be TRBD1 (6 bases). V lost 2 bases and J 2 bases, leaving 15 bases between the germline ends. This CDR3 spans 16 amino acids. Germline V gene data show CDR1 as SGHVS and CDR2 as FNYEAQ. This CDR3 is CASSLSPSRGNYGYTF. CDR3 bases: TGTGCCAGCAGCTTATCCCCTAGTAGGGGGAACTATGGCTACACCTTC.

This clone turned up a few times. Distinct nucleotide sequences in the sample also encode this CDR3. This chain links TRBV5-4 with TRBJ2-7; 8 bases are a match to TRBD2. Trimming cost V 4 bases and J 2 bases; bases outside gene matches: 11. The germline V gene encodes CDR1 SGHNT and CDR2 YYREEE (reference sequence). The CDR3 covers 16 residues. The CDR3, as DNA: TGTGCCAGCAGCGCGTCCGGCGGGAGGACGGCCTACGAGCAGTACTTC. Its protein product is CASSASGGRTAYEQYF.

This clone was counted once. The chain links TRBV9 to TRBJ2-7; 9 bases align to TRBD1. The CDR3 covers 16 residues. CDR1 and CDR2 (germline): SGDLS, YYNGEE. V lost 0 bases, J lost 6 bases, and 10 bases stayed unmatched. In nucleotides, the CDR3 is TGTGCCAGCAGCGTAGAGGGACAGGGATATTTAGGCGAGCAGTACTTC. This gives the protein CASSVEGQGYLGEQYF.

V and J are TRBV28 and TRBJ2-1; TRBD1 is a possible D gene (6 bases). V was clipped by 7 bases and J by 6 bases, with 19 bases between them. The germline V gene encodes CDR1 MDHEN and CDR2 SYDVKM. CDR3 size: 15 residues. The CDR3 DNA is TGTGCCAGCACCGATACCCCCCAGGGGACCAATGAGCAGTTCTTC. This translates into CASTDTPQGTNEQFF.

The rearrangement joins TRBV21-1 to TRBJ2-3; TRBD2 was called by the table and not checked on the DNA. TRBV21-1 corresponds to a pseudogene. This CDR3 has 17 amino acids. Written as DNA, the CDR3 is TGTGCCAGCAGCCTCTCGGGACTAGCGGGAGTATCAGATACGCAGTATTTT. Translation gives CASSLSGLAGVSDTQYF.

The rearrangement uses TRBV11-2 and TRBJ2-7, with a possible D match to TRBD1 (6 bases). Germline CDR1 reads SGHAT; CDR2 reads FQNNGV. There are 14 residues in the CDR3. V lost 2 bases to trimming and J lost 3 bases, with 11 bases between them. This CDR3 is CASSLSEGGYEQYF. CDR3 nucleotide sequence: TGTGCCAGCAGCTTATCCGAAGGGGGCTACGAGCAGTACTTC.

Here the CDR3 reads CASSVAGVTYNEQFF. The CDR3 bases are TGTGCCAGCTCCGTAGCGGGAGTGACCTACAATGAGCAGTTCTTC. The chain combines TRBV7-9 with TRBJ2-1; 9 bases are shared with TRBD2. Germline-derived CDR1 and CDR2 are SEHNR and FQNEAQ (reference sequence). The CDR3 runs 15 residues. V lost 8 bases and J lost 2; bases outside the gene matches: 7.

The CDR3 reads CASSLSGNEQFF. The DNA for the CDR3 is TGTGCCAGCAGCTTGAGCGGGAATGAGCAGTTCTTC. The rearrangement joins TRBV5-4 to TRBJ2-1; TRBD2 is a possible D gene (6 bases). Germline CDR1 SGHNT, CDR2 YYREEE (reference sequence). V lost 1 base to trimming and J lost 7 bases, with 6 bases between them. The CDR3 totals 12 residues.

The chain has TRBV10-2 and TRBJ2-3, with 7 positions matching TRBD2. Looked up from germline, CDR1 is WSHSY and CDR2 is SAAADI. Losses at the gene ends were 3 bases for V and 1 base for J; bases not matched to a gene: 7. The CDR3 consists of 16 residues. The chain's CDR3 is CASSDGGGLGTDTQYF. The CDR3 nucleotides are TGCGCCAGCAGTGACGGGGGAGGGCTGGGCACAGATACGCAGTATTTT.

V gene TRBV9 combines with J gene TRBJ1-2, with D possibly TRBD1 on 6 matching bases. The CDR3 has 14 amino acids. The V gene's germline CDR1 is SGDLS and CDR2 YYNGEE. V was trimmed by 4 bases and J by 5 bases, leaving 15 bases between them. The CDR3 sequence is CASSHHRERYGYTF. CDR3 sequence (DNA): TGTGCCAGCAGCCATCACAGGGAGAGGTATGGCTACACCTTC.

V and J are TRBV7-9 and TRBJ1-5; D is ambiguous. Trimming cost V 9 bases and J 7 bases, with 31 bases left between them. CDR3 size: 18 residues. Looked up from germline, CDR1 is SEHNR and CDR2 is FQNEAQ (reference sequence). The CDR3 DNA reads TGTGCCAGATCTATAAATCCGGGAGAAGCTATTAAAGACCAGCCCCAGCATTTT. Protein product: CARSINPGEAIKDQPQHF.

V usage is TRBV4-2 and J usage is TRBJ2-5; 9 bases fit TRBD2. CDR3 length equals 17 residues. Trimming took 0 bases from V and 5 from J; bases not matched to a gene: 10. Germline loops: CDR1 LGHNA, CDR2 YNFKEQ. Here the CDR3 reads CASSQEGDSGSSETQYF. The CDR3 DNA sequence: TGTGCCAGCAGCCAAGAGGGAGATAGCGGGAGTTCCGAGACCCAGTACTTC.

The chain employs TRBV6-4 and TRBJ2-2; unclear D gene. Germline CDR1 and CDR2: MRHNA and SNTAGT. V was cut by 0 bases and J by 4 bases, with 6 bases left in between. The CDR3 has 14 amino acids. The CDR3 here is CASSDSAGTGELFF. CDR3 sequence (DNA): TGTGCCAGCAGTGACTCTGCCGGCACCGGGGAGCTGTTTTTT.

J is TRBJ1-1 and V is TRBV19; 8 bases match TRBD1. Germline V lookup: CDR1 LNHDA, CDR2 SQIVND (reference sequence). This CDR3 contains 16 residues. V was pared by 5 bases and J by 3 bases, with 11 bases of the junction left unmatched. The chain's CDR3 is CASSSTGTGGYTEAFF. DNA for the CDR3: TGTGCCAGTAGTTCGACCGGGACAGGTGGGTACACTGAAGCTTTCTTT.

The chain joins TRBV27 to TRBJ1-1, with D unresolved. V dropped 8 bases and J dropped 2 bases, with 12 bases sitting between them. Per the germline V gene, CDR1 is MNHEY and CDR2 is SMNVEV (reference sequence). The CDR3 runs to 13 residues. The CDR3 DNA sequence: TGTGCCAGCGCTTACAGTTTTAACACTGAAGCTTTCTTT. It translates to CASAYSFNTEAFF.

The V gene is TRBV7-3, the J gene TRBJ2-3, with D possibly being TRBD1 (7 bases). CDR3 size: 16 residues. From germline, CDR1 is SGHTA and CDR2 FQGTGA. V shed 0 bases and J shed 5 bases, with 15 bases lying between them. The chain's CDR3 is CASSLTITQGGDTQYF. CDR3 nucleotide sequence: TGTGCCAGCAGCTTAACGATCACCCAGGGGGGAGATACGCAGTATTTT.

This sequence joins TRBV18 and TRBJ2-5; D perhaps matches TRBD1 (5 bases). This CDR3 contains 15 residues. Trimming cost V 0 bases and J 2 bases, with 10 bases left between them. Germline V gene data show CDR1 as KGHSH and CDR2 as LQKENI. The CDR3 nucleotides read TGTGCCAGCTCACCACCTTCCAGGGCTCAAGAGACCCAGTACTTC. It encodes CASSPPSRAQETQYF.

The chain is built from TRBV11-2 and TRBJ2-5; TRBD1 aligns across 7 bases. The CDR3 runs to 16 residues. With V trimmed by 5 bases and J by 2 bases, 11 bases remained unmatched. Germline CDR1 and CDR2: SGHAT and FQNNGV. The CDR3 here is CASSPPDRVFQETQYF. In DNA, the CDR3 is TGTGCCAGCAGCCCCCCAGACAGGGTGTTTCAAGAGACCCAGTACTTC. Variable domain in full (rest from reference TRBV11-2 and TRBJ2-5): EAGVAQSPRYKIIEKRQSVAFWCNPISGHATLYWYQQILGQGPKLLIQFQNNGVVDDSQLPKDRFSAERLKGVDSTLKIQPAKLEDSAVYLCASSPPDRVFQETQYFGPGTRLLVL.

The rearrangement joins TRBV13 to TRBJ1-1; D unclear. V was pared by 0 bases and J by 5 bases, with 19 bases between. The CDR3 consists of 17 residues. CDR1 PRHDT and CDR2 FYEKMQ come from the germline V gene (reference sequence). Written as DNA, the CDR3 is TGTGCCAGCAGCTTAGGCCTAGGAGGAGCCCTAGGGACTGAAGCTTTCTTT. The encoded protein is CASSLGLGGALGTEAFF.

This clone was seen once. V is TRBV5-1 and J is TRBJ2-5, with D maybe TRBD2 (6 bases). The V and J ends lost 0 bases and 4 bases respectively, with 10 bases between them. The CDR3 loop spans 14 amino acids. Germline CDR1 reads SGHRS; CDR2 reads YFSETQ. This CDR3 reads CASSLVDGGETQYF. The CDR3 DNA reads TGCGCCAGCAGCTTGGTAGACGGGGGAGAGACCCAGTACTTC.

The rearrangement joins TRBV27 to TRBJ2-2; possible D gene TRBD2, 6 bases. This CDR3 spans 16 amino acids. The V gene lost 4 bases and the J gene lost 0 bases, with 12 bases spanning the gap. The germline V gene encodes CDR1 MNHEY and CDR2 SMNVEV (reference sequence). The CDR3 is CASSSRDWTNTGELFF. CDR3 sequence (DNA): TGTGCCAGCAGTTCTCGGGACTGGACGAACACCGGGGAGCTGTTTTTT.

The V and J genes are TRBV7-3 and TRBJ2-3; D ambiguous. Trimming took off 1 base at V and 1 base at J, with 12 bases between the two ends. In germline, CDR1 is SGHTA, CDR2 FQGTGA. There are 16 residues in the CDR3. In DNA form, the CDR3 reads TGTGCCAGCAGCTTAAAAAGTTGGCAGGGCACAGATACGCAGTATTTT. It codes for CASSLKSWQGTDTQYF.